In this sample, the clone carrying this T cell receptor beta chain turned up once. The record originates from a study of blood T cell repertoires in COVID-19. The method was immunoSEQ multiplex PCR; TCRdb's version includes in-frame clones alone and lacks a portion of them. The sample holds 50,000 to 70,000 clones, about 93% seen once. Looked up from germline, CDR1 is SEHNR and CDR2 is FQNEAQ (reference sequence). The CDR3 consists of 15 residues. Trimming took off 1 base at V and 2 bases at J, with 8 bases between the two ends. The rearrangement joins TRBV7-9 to TRBJ2-2; possibly TRBD1 for D (6 bases). The TCR comes from a human donor with active COVID-19. The donor label of this sample is uncertain. The specimen was peripheral blood. The CDR3 coding sequence is TGTGCCAGCAGCTTAGATGGGACAAACACCGGGGAGCTGTTTTTT. Translation: CASSLDGTNTGELFF.